This T cell receptor beta chain was documented in a study of T cell repertoires in cytomegalovirus infection. Study overall: Researchers turned to recently identified HLA-C-restricted CMV epitopes as well as well-studied HLA-B-restricted ones. Evidence of both CMV infection and a matching HLA type came from public TCR beta signatures. Whole-study results and caveats: In two of eight donors, the top clonotype was HLA-C-restricted CMV-specific. Accumulated public TCR beta family frequency recognized individuals carrying CMV together with the relevant HLA.

The V and J ends lost 9 bases and 1 base respectively, with 16 bases between them. The length of the CDR3 is 14 residues. TCRdb re-called the reads with MiXCR, one entry per CDR3 protein. This table has a few hundred thousand distinct CDR3 sequences, around two fifths appearing once. This clonotype was counted between two and nine times. The antigen is not known. The V gene is TRBV12-3 or TRBV12-4, the J gene TRBJ2-7; D possibly corresponds to TRBD1 (6 bases). The receptor was isolated from a human donor in good health (CMV status not recorded). Some clones in this sample may be carry-over from other donors' samples. Sequenced here: cultured PBMCs, sampled from culture after CMV antigen stimulation. CDR3 sequence reads: CASKPGQPSYEQYF. DNA of the CDR3: TGTGCCAGTAAACCGGGACAACCTTCCTACGAGCAGTACTTC.